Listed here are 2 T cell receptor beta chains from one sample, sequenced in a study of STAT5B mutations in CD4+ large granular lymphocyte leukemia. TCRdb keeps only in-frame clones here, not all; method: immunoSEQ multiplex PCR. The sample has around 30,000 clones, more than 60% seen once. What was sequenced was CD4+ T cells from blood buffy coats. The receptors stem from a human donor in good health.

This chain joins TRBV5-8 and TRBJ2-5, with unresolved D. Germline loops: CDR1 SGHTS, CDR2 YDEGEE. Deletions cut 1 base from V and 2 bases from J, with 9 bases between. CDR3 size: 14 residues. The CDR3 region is CASSLSRHQETQYF. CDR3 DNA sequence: TGTGCCAGCAGCTTGAGCAGGCATCAAGAGACCCAGTACTTC.

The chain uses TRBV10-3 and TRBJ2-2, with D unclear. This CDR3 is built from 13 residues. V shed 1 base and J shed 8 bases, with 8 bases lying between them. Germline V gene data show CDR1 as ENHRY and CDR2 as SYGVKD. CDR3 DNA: TGTGCCATCAGTGAGTTCTCTTCGGGGGAGCTGTTTTTT. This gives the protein CAISEFSSGELFF.